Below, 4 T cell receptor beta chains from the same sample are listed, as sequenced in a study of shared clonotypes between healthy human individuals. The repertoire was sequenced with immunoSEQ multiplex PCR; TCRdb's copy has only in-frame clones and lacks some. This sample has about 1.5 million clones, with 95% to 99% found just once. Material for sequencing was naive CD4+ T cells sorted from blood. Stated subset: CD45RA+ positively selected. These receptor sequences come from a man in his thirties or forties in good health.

CDR3 DNA: TGCAGCGTTGCACTAGCGCCAAAAGACAATGAGCAGTTCTTC. Amino acid sequence: CSVALAPKDNEQFF. The J gene is TRBJ2-1, the V gene TRBV29-1, with 7 bases fitting TRBD2. The CDR3 is made up of 14 amino acids. In germline, CDR1 is SQVTM, CDR2 ANQGSEA. V shed 4 bases and J 5 bases; nucleotides not matched to a gene: 8.

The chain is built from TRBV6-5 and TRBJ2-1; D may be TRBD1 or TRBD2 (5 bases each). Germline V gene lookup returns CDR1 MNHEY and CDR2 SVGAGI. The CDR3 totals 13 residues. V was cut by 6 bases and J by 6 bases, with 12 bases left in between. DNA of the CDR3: TGTGCCAGCAGGAGGGGCGCGGGCAATGAGCAGTTCTTC. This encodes CASRRGAGNEQFF.

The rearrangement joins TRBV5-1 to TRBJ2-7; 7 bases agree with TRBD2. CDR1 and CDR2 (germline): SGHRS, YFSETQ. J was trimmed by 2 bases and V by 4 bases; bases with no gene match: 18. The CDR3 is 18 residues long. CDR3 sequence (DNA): TGCGCCAGCAGCCGAGTTTGGGAAGGGGCTAGCGGTCCCTACGAGCAGTACTTC. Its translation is CASSRVWEGASGPYEQYF.

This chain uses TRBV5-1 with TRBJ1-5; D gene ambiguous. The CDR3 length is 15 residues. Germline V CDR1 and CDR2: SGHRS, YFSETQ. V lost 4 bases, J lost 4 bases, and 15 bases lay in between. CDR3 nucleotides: TGCGCCAGCAGCCTCGAAGGGAGGTGGAATCAGCCCCAGCATTTT. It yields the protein CASSLEGRWNQPQHF.